The source of this T cell receptor beta chain is a study of CD8 T cells in Susac syndrome. An amount of RNA that ranged from 0.5 to 1 ug was reverse transcribed with random hexamers. TCRdb reprocessed the immunoSEQ multiplex PCR reads via MiXCR and lists one record per CDR3 protein. The sample has some 120,000 distinct CDR3 sequences; 80% to 95% are singletons. The length of the CDR3 is 12 residues. V was clipped by 7 bases and J by 5 bases, with 15 bases between them. CDR1 is SQVTM and CDR2 is ANQGSEA in the germline V gene. The rearrangement joins TRBV29-1 to TRBJ2-7; a possible D gene is TRBD1 (5 bases). This sequence originates from a human donor in good health. The sequencing sample was made of CD4+ T cells from PBMCs. CDR3 sequence: CSGQIATNEQYF. For the CDR3, the DNA is TGCAGCGGACAGATAGCAACCAACGAGCAGTACTTC.